The 32 T cell receptor beta chains below were found in one sample sequenced in a study of T cell repertoires in cytomegalovirus infection. Their target antigens are unknown. TCRdb independently ran MiXCR on the reads; one entry per CDR3 protein. The sample holds 550,000 to 850,000 distinct CDR3 sequences, around 32% seen once. The specimen comprised cultured PBMCs, sampled from culture after CMV antigen stimulation. These receptors all stem from a human donor in good health (CMV status not recorded). Some clones in this sample may be carry-over from other donors' samples.

The chain uses TRBV6-2 or TRBV6-3 and TRBJ2-1, with D possibly being TRBD2 (6 bases). This CDR3 is 14 amino acids long. Trimming pared 7 bases from V and 4 bases from J, leaving 14 bases between. Per germline, CDR1 MNHEY and CDR2 SVGEGT. The CDR3 spells CASTPEGHYNEQFF. CDR3 in DNA: TGTGCCAGCACTCCGGAGGGCCATTACAATGAGCAGTTCTTC.

This clonotype has at least ten counts. V is TRBV12-3 or TRBV12-4 and J is TRBJ1-2; D ambiguous. This CDR3 has 14 amino acids. The V end lost 0 bases, the J end lost 4 bases, and 9 bases lay between the germline ends. The CDR3 coding sequence is TGTGCCAGCAGTTTAGCGCCGAGCTTCTATGGCTACACCTTC. Translation: CASSLAPSFYGYTF.

Only a few counts were recorded for this clonotype. This chain connects TRBV4-1 to TRBJ1-1; TRBD1 might be the D (5 bases). The CDR3 length is 15 residues. Trimming cost V 4 bases and J 5 bases, with 17 bases left between them. The germline CDR1 and CDR2 sequences are MGHRA and YSYEKL. In DNA form, the CDR3 reads TGCGCCAGCAGCCTCCCTAGGGGCAGGGTGACTGAAGCTTTCTTT. Its protein is CASSLPRGRVTEAFF.

The genes are TRBV4-2 and TRBJ2-1; TRBD2 matches at 8 bases. Losses at the gene ends were 1 base for V and 2 bases for J; bases not matched to a gene: 10. This CDR3 comprises 18 residues. Germline CDR1 and CDR2: LGHNA and YNFKEQ. The CDR3 DNA reads as TGTGCCAGCAGCCAAGGGGCGTCTAGTAGCGGGACCTACAATGAGCAGTTCTTC. Translating it yields CASSQGASSSGTYNEQFF.

The rearrangement links TRBV5-6 to TRBJ1-2; a weak D match, TRBD1 (6 bases). V was trimmed by 4 bases and J by 8 bases, leaving 18 bases between them. CDR3 length: 14 residues. Germline V gives CDR1 SGHDT, CDR2 YYEEEE. CDR3 sequence reads: CASSRDIALPGYTF. As DNA, the CDR3 is TGTGCCAGCAGCCGGGACATAGCCCTGCCCGGCTACACCTTC. Full variable domain (rest looked up from reference TRBV5-6 and TRBJ1-2): DAGVTQSPTHLIKTRGQQVTLRCSPKSGHDTVSWYQQALGQGPQFIFQYYEEEERQRGNFPDRFSGHQFPNYSSELNVNALLLGDSALYLCASSRDIALPGYTFGSGTRLTVV.

This clonotype was recorded at least ten times. The gene calls are TRBV7-8 and TRBJ1-2; 9 positions match TRBD1. The V gene's germline CDR1 is SGHVS and CDR2 FQNEAQ. The CDR3 spans 15 residues. The J segment lost 6 bases and the V segment lost 4 bases, leaving 9 bases of the junction unmatched. Here the CDR3 reads CASSSRPGTGNGYTF. For the CDR3, the DNA is TGTGCCAGCAGCTCTCGTCCCGGGACAGGGAATGGCTACACCTTC.

The chain employs TRBV6-2 or TRBV6-3 and TRBJ1-2; 7 bases line up with TRBD1. J was trimmed by 8 bases and V by 2 bases; bases with no gene match: 11. The germline gives CDR1 MNHEY, CDR2 SVGEGT. There are 15 residues in the CDR3. The CDR3 DNA reads as TGTGCCAGCAGTTACCCCCGCGACAGGGTAGAAGGCTACACCTTC. The encoded protein is CASSYPRDRVEGYTF.

A few counts support this clonotype. The chain combines TRBV6-5 with TRBJ2-2; 7 bases line up with TRBD2. The germline V gene has CDR1 MNHEY and CDR2 SVGAGI. CDR3 length equals 17 residues. J was trimmed by 2 bases and V by 5 bases; bases with no gene match: 11. The CDR3 sequence is CASSPRPSGPNTGELFF. The CDR3 nucleotides are TGTGCCAGCAGTCCCAGACCTAGCGGACCCAACACCGGGGAGCTGTTTTTT.

This clonotype came up a few times. The V and J genes are TRBV6-6 and TRBJ2-7; 10 positions agree with TRBD2. After removal of 6 bases from V and 4 bases from J, the junction contained 6 bases not matched to a gene. The CDR3 is made up of 14 amino acids. Germline V gene lookup returns CDR1 MNHNY and CDR2 SVGAGI (reference sequence). The CDR3 protein is CASRGASGSYEQYF. CDR3 DNA sequence: TGTGCCAGCAGGGGCGCTAGCGGGAGTTACGAGCAGTACTTC.

The chain recombines TRBV28 with TRBJ1-2; possible D gene TRBD1, 6 bases. Trimming took 3 bases from V and 5 from J, leaving 13 bases between them. This CDR3 region has 14 residues. The germline V gene has CDR1 MDHEN and CDR2 SYDVKM. DNA for the CDR3: TGTGCCAGCAGTTTCGCAGGGGAGGTATATGGCTACACCTTC. Encoded protein: CASSFAGEVYGYTF.

This clonotype has only a few counts. The chain combines TRBV2 with TRBJ1-4; tentatively, D is TRBD1 (5 bases). The CDR3 has 17 residues. Germline CDR1 reads SNHLY; CDR2 reads FYNNEI. The ends were cut back, 0 bases at V and 8 bases at J, with 19 bases in the middle. The CDR3 region has the DNA TGTGCCAGCAGTGAAGCGCTTGAGTCGCCAGGGTACGAAAAACTGTTTTTT. It is translated as CASSEALESPGYEKLFF.

This clonotype was observed a few times. The chain links TRBV11-3 to TRBJ2-5; D possibly corresponds to TRBD1 (5 bases). V dropped 1 base and J dropped 5 bases, with 20 bases sitting between them. The CDR3 consists of 17 residues. In germline, CDR1 is SGHNT, CDR2 YENEEA. CDR3 in amino acids: CASSLGKWGQGSETQYF. In DNA form, the CDR3 reads TGTGCCAGCAGCTTAGGCAAGTGGGGCCAGGGATCGGAGACCCAGTACTTC.

This clonotype was counted a few times. The chain combines TRBV4-2 with TRBJ1-1; 7 nucleotides line up with TRBD1. Germline values: CDR1 LGHNA, CDR2 YNFKEQ. CDR3 length: 12 residues. With 2 bases clipped from V and 10 bases from J, the junction kept 4 bases outside the gene matches. The CDR3 DNA reads as TGTGCCAGCAGCCAAACGGACAGGACAGCTTTCTTT. Encoded protein: CASSQTDRTAFF.

The V call is TRBV6-6, the J call TRBJ1-5, with 7 nucleotides matching TRBD1. From germline, CDR1 is MNHNY and CDR2 SVGAGI (reference sequence). V lost 7 bases, J lost 3 bases, and 9 bases stayed unmatched. CDR3 length equals 15 residues. Written as DNA, the CDR3 is TGTGCCAGCACCGAGGGGGCATTTGACAATCAGCCCCAGCATTTT. Its protein product is CASTEGAFDNQPQHF.

This chain connects TRBV11-2 to TRBJ2-3; the match to TRBD1 covers 7 bases. J was trimmed by 8 bases and V by 3 bases; bases with no gene match: 17. The CDR3 runs 17 residues. The germline gives CDR1 SGHAT, CDR2 FQNNGV. CDR3 nucleotide sequence: TGTGCCAGCAGCTTTTCCCGAGGGGGCCTGACACCGGGTACGCAGTATTTT. Its protein is CASSFSRGGLTPGTQYF.

This chain links TRBV15 with TRBJ2-1, with D perhaps TRBD1 (5 bases). Germline V CDR1 and CDR2: LNHNV, YYDKDF (reference sequence). V dropped 2 bases and J dropped 1 base, with 9 bases sitting between them. The CDR3 extends over 15 amino acids. CDR3: CATSRTGHSYNEQFF. As DNA, the CDR3 is TGTGCCACCAGCAGAACAGGTCATTCCTACAATGAGCAGTTCTTC.

This clonotype was seen a handful of times. The genes are TRBV6-6 and TRBJ1-1; D call uncertain. V was pared by 2 bases and J by 6 bases, with 4 bases between. This CDR3 has 11 residues. The germline V gene has CDR1 MNHNY and CDR2 SVGAGI (reference sequence). The CDR3 loop is CASSYSAEAFF. CDR3 DNA sequence: TGTGCCAGCAGTTACAGCGCTGAAGCTTTCTTT.

In its sample, this clonotype was seen a few times. The chain joins TRBV11-2 to TRBJ2-5, with a weak D call TRBD1 (5 bases). CDR1 and CDR2 (germline): SGHAT, FQNNGV. V was shortened by 1 base and J by 4 bases, with 22 bases between the two germline ends. This CDR3 comprises 18 residues. The DNA of the CDR3 is TGTGCCAGCAGCTTAGTCGGTGTGACAGTCTTTTTCGGAGAGACCCAGTACTTC. Translation gives CASSLVGVTVFFGETQYF.

This clonotype was counted many times. CDR3 nucleotide sequence: TGTGCCAGTAGTCCCCAAAGGCAGGGGGTGGATAATGAGCAGTTCTTC. Amino acids: CASSPQRQGVDNEQFF. The V gene is TRBV19, the J gene TRBJ2-1; 7 positions agree with TRBD1. This CDR3 spans 16 amino acids. After removal of 5 bases from V and 7 bases from J, the junction contained 14 bases not matched to a gene. CDR1 is LNHDA, CDR2 SQIVND, per germline (reference sequence).

V usage is TRBV6-8 and J usage is TRBJ1-2; possible D gene TRBD1, 6 bases. This CDR3 contains 13 residues. Germline-derived CDR1 and CDR2 are MNHGY and SAAAGT. The V and J ends lost 6 bases and 8 bases respectively, with 16 bases between them. CDR3 nucleotides: TGTGCCAGCAGACGACCAGGGGAGAGGGGCTACACCTTC. Amino acids: CASRRPGERGYTF.

This clonotype was counted many times. V and J are TRBV7-2 and TRBJ1-6; 7 nucleotides line up with TRBD1. From germline, CDR1 is SGHTA and CDR2 FQGNSA. V lost 5 bases to trimming and J lost 9 bases; unmatched junction nucleotides: 4. The CDR3 contains 13 residues. The CDR3 protein is CASSTRQGSPLHF. DNA for the CDR3: TGTGCCAGCAGCACACGACAGGGTTCACCCCTCCACTTT.

The chain couples TRBV2 to TRBJ1-6; 7 bases fit TRBD1. The V segment lost 4 bases and the J segment 11 bases; nucleotides outside the gene matches: 8. This CDR3 has 14 residues. The V gene's germline CDR1 is SNHLY and CDR2 FYNNEI. The CDR3 loop is CASSAGTANAPLHF. CDR3 nucleotides: TGTGCCAGCAGTGCCGGGACAGCCAACGCACCCCTCCACTTT.

This chain connects TRBV19 to TRBJ2-1; TRBD2 matches 8 bases. The V gene end was trimmed by 4 bases and the J gene end by 10 bases; junction bases not matched to a gene: 6. Germline V gene sequence: CDR1 LNHDA, CDR2 SQIVND (reference sequence). The CDR3 length is 13 residues. The CDR3 DNA is TGTGCCAGTAGTAACCGGGAGGGGGACGAGCAGTTCTTC. Translation gives CASSNREGDEQFF.

The chain combines TRBV18 with TRBJ2-1; no reliable D call. V was clipped by 5 bases and J by 6 bases, with 14 bases between them. The CDR3 runs to 14 residues. Germline lookup yields CDR1 KGHSH and CDR2 LQKENI. As DNA, the CDR3 is TGTGCCAGCTCAGCTAGTTCGGCGACCAATGAGCAGTTCTTC. It translates to CASSASSATNEQFF.

The rearrangement joins TRBV12-3 or TRBV12-4 to TRBJ2-5; no reliable D call. Trimming pared 5 bases from V and 5 bases from J, leaving 24 bases between. The CDR3 is 17 amino acids. The DNA of the CDR3 is TGTGCCAGCAGTGCCCTCCGTCGCGCAATTTCTCCCGAGACCCAGTACTTC. Its protein is CASSALRRAISPETQYF.

This clonotype came up a few times. CDR3 sequence: CSASQGDEAFF. CDR3 nucleotides: TGCAGTGCTAGTCAAGGGGATGAAGCTTTCTTT. The chain couples TRBV20-1 to TRBJ1-1, with D possibly matching TRBD1 (5 bases). Germline lookup yields CDR1 DFQATT and CDR2 SNEGSKA (reference sequence). V was clipped by 3 bases and J by 7 bases, with 9 bases between them. The CDR3 runs 11 residues.

The rearrangement joins TRBV9 to TRBJ2-3; 14 bases agree with TRBD2. The germline V gene encodes CDR1 SGDLS and CDR2 YYNGEE. Germline trimming cut 4 bases from V and 5 bases from J; bases unmatched to any gene: 6. The CDR3 loop spans 16 amino acids. The CDR3 region is CASSSRLAGGKDTQYF. CDR3 coding DNA: TGTGCCAGCAGCTCACGACTAGCGGGGGGGAAAGATACGCAGTATTTT.

This clonotype was detected a few times. The chain joins TRBV12-3 or TRBV12-4 to TRBJ2-3; 8 nucleotides match TRBD2. This CDR3 comprises 14 residues. V shed 3 bases and J 4 bases; nucleotides not matched to a gene: 3. Written as DNA, the CDR3 is TGTGCCAGCAGTTTTGGACTAGCTCCAGATACGCAGTATTTT. Encoded protein: CASSFGLAPDTQYF.

The gene calls are TRBV7-4 and TRBJ1-6, with no clear D. V lost 1 base, J lost 0 bases, and 7 bases lay in between. There are 16 residues in the CDR3. In germline, CDR1 is SGHVT, CDR2 SQSDAQ. This chain's CDR3 is CASSLGSSSYNSPLHF. DNA for the CDR3: TGTGCCAGCAGCTTAGGCAGCAGCTCCTATAATTCACCCCTCCACTTT.

This clonotype was observed a handful of times. This rearrangement joins TRBV28 to TRBJ1-1; D is ambiguous. Germline CDR1 is MDHEN and CDR2 is SYDVKM. The CDR3 runs to 13 residues. Trimming shortened V by 5 bases and J by 1 base, and 8 bases separated the two germline ends. CDR3 region: CASSALRNTEAFF. As DNA, the CDR3 is TGTGCCAGCAGTGCCCTCAGGAACACTGAAGCTTTCTTT.

This clonotype was counted only a few times. Written as DNA, the CDR3 is TGTGCCAGCAGCCCCACCGGACAGACGTATGGCTACACCTTC. It translates to CASSPTGQTYGYTF. The rearrangement links TRBV7-8 to TRBJ1-2; possible D gene TRBD1, 6 bases. Germline CDR1 SGHVS, CDR2 FQNEAQ. This CDR3 contains 14 residues. V dropped 5 bases and J dropped 5 bases, with 15 bases sitting between them.

This clonotype was counted a few times. The chain's CDR3 is CASSLRLRSNSPLHF. CDR3 sequence (DNA): TGTGCCAGCAGTTTAAGACTTCGGTCTAATTCACCCCTCCACTTT. J is TRBJ1-6 and V is TRBV12-3 or TRBV12-4; D is ambiguous. Trimming pared 2 bases from V and 6 bases from J, leaving 11 bases between. The CDR3 consists of 15 residues.